This T cell receptor beta chain was captured by sequencing in a study of T cell repertoires in cytomegalovirus infection. In regard to this clonotype: Its antigen is unidentified.

Study outcomes and limitations: Summed public TCR beta family frequency identified CMV carriers bearing the relevant HLA.

TCRdb independently ran MiXCR on the reads; one entry per CDR3 protein. The table lists 100,000 to 150,000 distinct CDR3 sequences, around 32% of them singletons. The material sequenced was CD8+ T cells from cultured PBMCs, taken from culture after CMV antigen stimulation. This clonotype was sampled from a human donor in good health (CMV status not recorded). Some clones in this sample may be carry-over from other donors' samples.

The CDR3, as DNA: TGTGCCAGCAGCTTCGGGACAGGGAGGAGCACTGAAGCTTTCTTT. Its translation: CASSFGTGRSTEAFF. The chain joins TRBV5-4 to TRBJ1-1, with 9 bases lining up with TRBD1. This CDR3 spans 15 amino acids. CDR1 SGHNT and CDR2 YYREEE come from the germline V gene (reference sequence). V shed 2 bases and J 4 bases; nucleotides not matched to a gene: 6. The full variable domain, its missing parts supplied by reference TRBV5-4 and TRBJ1-1, is ETGVTQSPTHLIKTRGQQVTLRCSSQSGHNTVSWYQQALGQGPQFIFQYYREEENGRGNFPPRFSGLQFPNYSSELNVNALELDDSALYLCASSFGTGRSTEAFFGQGTRLTVV.